This T cell receptor (beta chain) stems from a study of blood T cell repertoires in COVID-19. Study-wide background: Material from acute and convalescent COVID-19 was sourced from the United States, Italy and Spain. Nucleic acid was either cDNA or gDNA, and it came from T cells, B-cell-depleted T cells, or PBMCs.

The CDR3 covers 17 residues. The germline gives CDR1 SGHRS, CDR2 YFSETQ. The junction had 12 bases not matched to a gene; V was cut back by 4 bases and J by 3 bases. The method was immunoSEQ multiplex PCR; TCRdb's version includes in-frame clones alone and lacks a portion of them. The repertoire consists of around 360,000 clones, with 80% to 90% occurring once and the leading ten covering around 1.9%. Residents of approximately 25 US areas, aged about 18 to 95 years, made up the participants. The sequencing sample was made of PBMCs or T cells enriched from blood (not recorded which). This TCR came from a middle-aged man in a cohort exposed to, infected with or recovered from COVID-19 (not recorded which). The chain carries TRBV5-1 and TRBJ1-4; TRBD1 matches at 7 bases. CDR3 in DNA: TGCGCCAGCAGCGCGCAACCCAGGGGGGCAGCTAATGAAAAACTGTTTTTT. Translating gives CASSAQPRGAANEKLFF.